The clone carrying this T cell receptor beta chain occurred once. The antigen is undetermined. These data originate in a study of cytomegalovirus exposure and HLA in healthy donors. Study results and limitations: With high specificity and sensitivity, the classifier reportedly diagnosed cytomegalovirus status. Among donors in an Asian-associated ancestry cluster, a later analysis reportedly found fewer N-insertions than the roughly 700-donor mean. Rarity held for most TCR sequences, but there were some public TCRs that occurred in many donors.

Researchers ran the PCR with 60 Vbeta and 13 Jbeta primers. Method: immunoSEQ multiplex PCR; TCRdb's copy keeps in-frame clones and lacks some. Of about 150,000 clones in the sample, nearly 90% are singletons; the top ten hold 0.4% to 0.55%. The CDR3 covers 14 residues. V dropped 7 bases and J dropped 0 bases, with 13 bases sitting between them. Germline V gives CDR1 SQVTM, CDR2 ANQGSEA. The sequence derives from a woman aged 40 to 49 in good health and CMV-seronegative. The sequenced material came from PBMCs. The chain employs TRBV29-1 and TRBJ1-3; no definite D call. DNA of the CDR3: TGCAGCGCCGACGGAGGTGACTCTGGAAACACCATATATTTT. The encoded protein is CSADGGDSGNTIYF. Variable domain in full (rest from reference TRBV29-1 and TRBJ1-3): SAVISQKPSRDICQRGTSLTIQCQVDSQVTMMFWYRQQPGQSLTLIATANQGSEATYESGFVIDKFPISRPNLTFSTLTVSNMSPEDSSIYLCSADGGDSGNTIYFGEGSWLTVV.